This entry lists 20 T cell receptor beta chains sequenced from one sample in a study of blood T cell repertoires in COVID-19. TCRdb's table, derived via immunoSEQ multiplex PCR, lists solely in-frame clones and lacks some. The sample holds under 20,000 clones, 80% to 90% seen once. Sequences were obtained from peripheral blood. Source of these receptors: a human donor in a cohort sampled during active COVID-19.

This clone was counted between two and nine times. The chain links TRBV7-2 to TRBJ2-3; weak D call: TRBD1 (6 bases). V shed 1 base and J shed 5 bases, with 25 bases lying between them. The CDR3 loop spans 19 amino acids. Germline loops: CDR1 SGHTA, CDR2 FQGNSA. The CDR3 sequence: CASSLELIPNREGGDTQYF. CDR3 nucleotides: TGTGCCAGCAGCTTAGAGTTGATTCCCAACAGGGAAGGAGGAGATACGCAGTATTTT.

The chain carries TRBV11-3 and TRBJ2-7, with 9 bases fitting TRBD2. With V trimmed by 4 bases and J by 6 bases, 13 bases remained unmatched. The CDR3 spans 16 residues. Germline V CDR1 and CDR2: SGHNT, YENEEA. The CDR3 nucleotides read TGTGCCAGCAGCTACACCGGGGGTAGCGGGAGAGGCGAGCAGTACTTC. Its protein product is CASSYTGGSGRGEQYF.

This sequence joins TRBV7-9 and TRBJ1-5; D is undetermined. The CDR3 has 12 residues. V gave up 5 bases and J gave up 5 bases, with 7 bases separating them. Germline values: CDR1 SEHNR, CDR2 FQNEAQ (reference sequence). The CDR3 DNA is TGTGCCAGCAGCCTCGTCGATCAGCCCCAGCATTTT. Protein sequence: CASSLVDQPQHF.

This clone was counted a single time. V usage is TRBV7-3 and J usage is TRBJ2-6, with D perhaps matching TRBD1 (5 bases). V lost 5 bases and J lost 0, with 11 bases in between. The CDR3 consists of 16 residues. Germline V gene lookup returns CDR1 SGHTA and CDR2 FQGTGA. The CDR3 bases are TGTGCCAGCAGCCCCAGACAGTTCTCTGGGGCCAACGTCCTGACTTTC. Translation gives CASSPRQFSGANVLTF.

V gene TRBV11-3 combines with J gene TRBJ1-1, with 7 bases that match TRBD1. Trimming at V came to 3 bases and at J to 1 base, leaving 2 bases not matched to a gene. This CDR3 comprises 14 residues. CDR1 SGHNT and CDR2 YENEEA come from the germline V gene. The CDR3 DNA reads TGTGCCAGCAGCTTCGGGACAGAGAACACTGAAGCTTTCTTT. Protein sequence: CASSFGTENTEAFF.

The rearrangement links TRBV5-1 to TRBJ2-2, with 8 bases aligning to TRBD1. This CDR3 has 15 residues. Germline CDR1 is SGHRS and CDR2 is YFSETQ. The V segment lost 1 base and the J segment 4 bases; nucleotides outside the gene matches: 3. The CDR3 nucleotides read TGCGCCAGCAGCTTGCATGACAGGGGCACCGGGGAGCTGTTTTTT. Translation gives CASSLHDRGTGELFF.

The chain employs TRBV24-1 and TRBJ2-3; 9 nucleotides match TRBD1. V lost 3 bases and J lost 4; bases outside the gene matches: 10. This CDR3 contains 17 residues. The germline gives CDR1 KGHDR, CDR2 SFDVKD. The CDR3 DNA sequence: TGTGCCACCAGTGATCCTTCCGGGACAGGGTGGGCAGATACGCAGTATTTT. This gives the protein CATSDPSGTGWADTQYF.

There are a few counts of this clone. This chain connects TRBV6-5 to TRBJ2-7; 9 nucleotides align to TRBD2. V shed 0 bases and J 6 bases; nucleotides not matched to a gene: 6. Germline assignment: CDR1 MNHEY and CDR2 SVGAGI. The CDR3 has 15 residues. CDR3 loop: CASSYSLAGSREQYF. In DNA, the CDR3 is TGTGCCAGCAGTTACTCTCTAGCGGGATCTCGCGAGCAGTACTTC.

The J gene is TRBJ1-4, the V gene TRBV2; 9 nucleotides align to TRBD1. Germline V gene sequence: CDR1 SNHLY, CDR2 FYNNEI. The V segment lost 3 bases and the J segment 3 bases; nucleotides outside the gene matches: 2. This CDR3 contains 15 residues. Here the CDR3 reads CASSEGDRANEKLFF. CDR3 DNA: TGTGCCAGCAGTGAGGGGGACAGGGCTAATGAAAAACTGTTTTTT.

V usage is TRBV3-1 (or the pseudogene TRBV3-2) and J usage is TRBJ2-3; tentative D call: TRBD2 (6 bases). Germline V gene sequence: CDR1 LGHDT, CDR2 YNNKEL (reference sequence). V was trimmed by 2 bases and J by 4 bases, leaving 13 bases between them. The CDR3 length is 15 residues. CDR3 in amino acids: CASSQLGLASDTQYF. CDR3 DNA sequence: TGTGCCAGCAGCCAACTGGGACTGGCCTCAGATACGCAGTATTTT.

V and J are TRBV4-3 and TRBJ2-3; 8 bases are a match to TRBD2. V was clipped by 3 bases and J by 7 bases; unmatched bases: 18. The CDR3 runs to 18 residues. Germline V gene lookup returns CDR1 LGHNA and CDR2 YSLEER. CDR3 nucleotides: TGCGCCAGCAGCCAGTCGACAGGATCTTCTGGCGGGGGGTATACGCAGTATTTT. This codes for CASSQSTGSSGGGYTQYF.

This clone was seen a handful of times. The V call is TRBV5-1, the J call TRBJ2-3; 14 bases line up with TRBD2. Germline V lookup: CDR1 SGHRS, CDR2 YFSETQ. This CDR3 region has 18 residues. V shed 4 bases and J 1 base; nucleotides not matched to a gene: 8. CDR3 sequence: CASSLGTSGSIGTDTQYF. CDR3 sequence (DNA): TGCGCCAGCAGCCTCGGGACTAGCGGGAGCATAGGCACAGATACGCAGTATTTT.

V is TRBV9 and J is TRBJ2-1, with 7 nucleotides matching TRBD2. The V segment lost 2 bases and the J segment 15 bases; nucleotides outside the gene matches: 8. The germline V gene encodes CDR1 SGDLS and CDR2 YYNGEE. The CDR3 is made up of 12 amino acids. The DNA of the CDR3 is TGTGCCAGCAGCGTTTGGGAGGGAGATCTGTTCTTC. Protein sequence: CASSVWEGDLFF.

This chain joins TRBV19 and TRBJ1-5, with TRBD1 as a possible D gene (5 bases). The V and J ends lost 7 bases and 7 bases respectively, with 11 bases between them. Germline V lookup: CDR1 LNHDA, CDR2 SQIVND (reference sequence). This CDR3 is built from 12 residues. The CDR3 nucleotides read TGTGCCAGTAACTACGGGGGACAGCCCCAGCATTTT. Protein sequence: CASNYGGQPQHF.

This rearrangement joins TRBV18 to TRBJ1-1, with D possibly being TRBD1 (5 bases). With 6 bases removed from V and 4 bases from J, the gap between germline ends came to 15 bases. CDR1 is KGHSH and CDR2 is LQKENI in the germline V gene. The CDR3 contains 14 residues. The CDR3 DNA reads TGTGCCAGCTCCCCCTCTTCGGGGGTCACTGAAGCTTTCTTT. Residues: CASSPSSGVTEAFF.

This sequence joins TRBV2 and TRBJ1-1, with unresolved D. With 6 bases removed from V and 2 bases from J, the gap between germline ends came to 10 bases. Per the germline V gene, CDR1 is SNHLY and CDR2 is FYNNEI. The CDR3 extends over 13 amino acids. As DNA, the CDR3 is TGTGCCAGCAGGATCGGGGTTAACACTGAAGCTTTCTTT. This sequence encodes CASRIGVNTEAFF.

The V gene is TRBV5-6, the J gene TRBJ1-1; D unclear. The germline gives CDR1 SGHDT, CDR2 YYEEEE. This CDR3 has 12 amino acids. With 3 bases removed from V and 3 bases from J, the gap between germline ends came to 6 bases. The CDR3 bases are TGTGCCAGCAGCTCGTCGTACACTGAAGCTTTCTTT. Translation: CASSSSYTEAFF.

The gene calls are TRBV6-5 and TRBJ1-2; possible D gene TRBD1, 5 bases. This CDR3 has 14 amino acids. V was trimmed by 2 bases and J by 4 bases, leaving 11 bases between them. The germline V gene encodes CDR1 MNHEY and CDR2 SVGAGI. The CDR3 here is CASSYDSTLYGYTF. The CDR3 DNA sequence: TGTGCCAGCAGTTACGACAGCACCCTCTATGGCTACACCTTC.

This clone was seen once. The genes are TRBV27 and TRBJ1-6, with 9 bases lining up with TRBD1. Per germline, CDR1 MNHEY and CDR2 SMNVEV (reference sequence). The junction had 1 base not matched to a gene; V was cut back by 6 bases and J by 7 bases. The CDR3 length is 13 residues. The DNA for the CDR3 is TGTGCCAGCAGGGACAGGGGAAATTCACCCCTCCACTTT. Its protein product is CASRDRGNSPLHF.

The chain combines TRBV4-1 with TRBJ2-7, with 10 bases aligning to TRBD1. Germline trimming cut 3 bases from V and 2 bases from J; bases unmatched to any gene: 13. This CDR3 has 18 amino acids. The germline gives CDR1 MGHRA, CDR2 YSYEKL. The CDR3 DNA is TGCGCCAGCAGCCACCCCACGGGCGTTGGGACAGGGGCCTACGAGCAGTACTTC. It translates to CASSHPTGVGTGAYEQYF.